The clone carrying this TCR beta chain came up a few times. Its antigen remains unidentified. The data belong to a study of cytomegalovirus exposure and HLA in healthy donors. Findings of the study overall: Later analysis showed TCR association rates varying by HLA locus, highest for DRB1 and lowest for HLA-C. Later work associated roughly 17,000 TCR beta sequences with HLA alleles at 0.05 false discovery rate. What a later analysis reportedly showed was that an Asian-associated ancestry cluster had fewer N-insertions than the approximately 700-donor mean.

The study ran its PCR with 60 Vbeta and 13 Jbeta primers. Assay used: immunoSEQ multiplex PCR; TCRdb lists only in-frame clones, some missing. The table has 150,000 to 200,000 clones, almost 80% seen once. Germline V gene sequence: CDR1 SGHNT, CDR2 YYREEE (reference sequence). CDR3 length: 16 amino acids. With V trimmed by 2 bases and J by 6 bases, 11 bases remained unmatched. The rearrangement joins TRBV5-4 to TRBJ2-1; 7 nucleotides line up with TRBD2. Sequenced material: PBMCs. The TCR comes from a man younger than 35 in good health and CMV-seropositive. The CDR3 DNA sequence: TGTGCCAGCAGCTTAACCGGGAGGAGAGGGGCCAATGAGCAGTTCTTC. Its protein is CASSLTGRRGANEQFF.